This T cell receptor (beta chain) was obtained from a study of blood T cell repertoires in COVID-19 (dated by TCRdb to 2020 to 2022). About the investigation overall: The collaborator samples originated in the United States, Italy and Spain and spanned the acute and convalescent phases of COVID-19. The prospective study material was composed of cDNA or gDNA derived from T cells, B-cell-depleted T cells, or PBMCs. The dataset comprised deeply sampled blood TCRbeta repertoires from subjects exposed to, actively infected with, or recovered from COVID-19. A freely available public database, intended as a resource for researchers studying the immune response to SARS-CoV-2, is where the repertoires were released. Samples were obtained from the ongoing ImmuneRACE study (first 160 participants) and from 1,254 subjects provided by 6 global collaborators. A de-identified subject ID, COVID-19 status, age in years and sex were almost always included in the sample metadata. Where HLA class I and class II types were available, the types were taken from metadata supplied by the sample provider, not from assay-based typing.

What the study reported, not specific to this receptor: Clinical and demographic metadata were provided uncurated, with the amount varying by source and participant.

For this clone: The specificity of this receptor is unknown. Base qualities are not provided; no much larger clone lies one nucleotide away.

From the cysteine up to the phenylalanine, the CDR3 has a length of 16 residues. CDR3 DNA only is kept here, 48 bases in frame from base 1. The germline V gene sets CDR1 to SGHTA and CDR2 to FQGNSA. Trimming costs V 5 bases and J 5 bases, and their ends lie 21 bases apart. The immunoSEQ Assay, a bias-controlled multiplex PCR, was used to amplify TCRbeta CDR3 regions from genomic DNA. The original methods were these. The number of nucleated cells in each sample was estimated from the amplification of reference gene primers within the assay. To quantify the absolute abundance of each unique TCRbeta CDR3 rearrangement, sequence reads were collapsed and filtered. For each sample, productive Simpson clonality was calculated as the square root of Simpson's diversity index across productive rearrangements. The immuneACCESS repertoire file appears here via TCRdb, limited to in-frame rearrangements. These files lack a portion of the clones; in checked studies, under half of the deficit traces to unresolved V genes, and the cause of the others is not known. V, J and clone size reflect that table, while D and trimming were determined from the DNA. The sample table lists more than 200,000 clones, about 85% of them with a count of one. The ten biggest clones cover about a tenth of the sample.

In Seattle, one collaborating source enrolled patients while the infection was active and tracked those patients longitudinally over the course of disease. The collaborating institutions used their own protocols to collect whole blood in K2EDTA tubes. For TCRbeta analysis, collaborators shipped samples as frozen whole blood, isolated PBMCs, or DNA extracted from either of those sample types. The source of this sequence is a woman aged 50 to 65 with COVID-19, enrolled during active disease. Specimen: peripheral blood. The chain is encoded by TRBV7-2 joined to TRBJ1-1, with TRBD1 tentatively as D gene (6 bases match). The CDR3 sequence is CASSQLGGKGETEAFF. In nucleotide form, the sequence is TGTGCCAGCAGCCAATTGGGGGGGAAGGGGGAAACTGAAGCTTTCTTT.